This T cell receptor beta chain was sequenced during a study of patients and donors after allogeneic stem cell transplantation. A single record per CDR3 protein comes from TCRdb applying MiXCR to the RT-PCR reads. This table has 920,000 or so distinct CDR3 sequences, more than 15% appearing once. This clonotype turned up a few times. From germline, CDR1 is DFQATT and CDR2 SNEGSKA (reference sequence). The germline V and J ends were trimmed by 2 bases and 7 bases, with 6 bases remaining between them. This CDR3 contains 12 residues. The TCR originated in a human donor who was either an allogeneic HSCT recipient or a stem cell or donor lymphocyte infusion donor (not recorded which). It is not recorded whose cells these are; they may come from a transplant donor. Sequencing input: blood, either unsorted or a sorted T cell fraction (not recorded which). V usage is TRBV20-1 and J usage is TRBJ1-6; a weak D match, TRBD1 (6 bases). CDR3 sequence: CSARQGNSPLHF. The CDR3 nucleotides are TGCAGTGCTAGACAGGGGAATTCACCCCTCCACTTT.